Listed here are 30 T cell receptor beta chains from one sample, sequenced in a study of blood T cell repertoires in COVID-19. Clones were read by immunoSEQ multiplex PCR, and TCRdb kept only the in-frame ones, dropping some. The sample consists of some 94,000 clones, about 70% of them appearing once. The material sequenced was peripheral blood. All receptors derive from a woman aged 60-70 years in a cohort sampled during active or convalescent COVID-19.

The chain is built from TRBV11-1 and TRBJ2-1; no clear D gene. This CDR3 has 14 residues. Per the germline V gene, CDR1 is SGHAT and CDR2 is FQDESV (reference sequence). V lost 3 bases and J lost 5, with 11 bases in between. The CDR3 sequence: CASSFYLIHNEQFF. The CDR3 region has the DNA TGTGCCAGCAGCTTTTACTTGATCCACAATGAGCAGTTCTTC.

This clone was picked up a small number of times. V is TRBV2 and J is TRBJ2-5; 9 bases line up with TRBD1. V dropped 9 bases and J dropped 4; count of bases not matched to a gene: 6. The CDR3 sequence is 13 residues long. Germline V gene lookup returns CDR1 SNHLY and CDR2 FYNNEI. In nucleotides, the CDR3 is TGTGCCAGTTCCGACAGGGGGGTAGAGACCCAGTACTTC. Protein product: CASSDRGVETQYF. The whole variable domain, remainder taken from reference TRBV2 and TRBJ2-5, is EPEVTQTPSHQVTQMGQEVILRCVPISNHLYFYWYRQILGQKVEFLVSFYNNEISEKSEIFDDQFSVERPDGSNFTLKIRSTKLEDSAMYFCASSDRGVETQYFGPGTRLLVL.

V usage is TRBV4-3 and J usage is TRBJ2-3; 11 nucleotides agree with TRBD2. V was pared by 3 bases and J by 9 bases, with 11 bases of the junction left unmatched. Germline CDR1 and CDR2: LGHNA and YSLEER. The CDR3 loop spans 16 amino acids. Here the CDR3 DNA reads TGCGCCAGCAGCCAGTTAGCGGGGGGGCCTGTTGTCACGCAGTATTTT. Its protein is CASSQLAGGPVVTQYF.

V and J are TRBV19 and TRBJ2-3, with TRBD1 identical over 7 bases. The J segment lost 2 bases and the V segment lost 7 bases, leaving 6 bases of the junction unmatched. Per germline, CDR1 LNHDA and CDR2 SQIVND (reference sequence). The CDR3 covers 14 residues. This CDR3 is CASTPGQNTDTQYF. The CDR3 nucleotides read TGTGCCAGTACTCCGGGACAGAACACAGATACGCAGTATTTT.

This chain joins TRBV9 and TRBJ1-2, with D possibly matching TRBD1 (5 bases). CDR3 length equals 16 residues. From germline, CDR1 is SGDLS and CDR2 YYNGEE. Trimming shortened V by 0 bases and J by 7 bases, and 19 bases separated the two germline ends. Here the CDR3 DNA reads TGTGCCAGCAGCGTAGAGTTGGCGGGGGGACGGGGTGGCTACACCTTC. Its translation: CASSVELAGGRGGYTF. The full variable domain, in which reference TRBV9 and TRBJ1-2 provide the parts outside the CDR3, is DSGVTQTPKHLITATGQRVTLRCSPRSGDLSVYWYQQSLDQGLQFLIQYYNGEERAKGNILERFSAQQFPDLHSELNLSSLELGDSALYFCASSVELAGGRGGYTFGSGTRLTVV.

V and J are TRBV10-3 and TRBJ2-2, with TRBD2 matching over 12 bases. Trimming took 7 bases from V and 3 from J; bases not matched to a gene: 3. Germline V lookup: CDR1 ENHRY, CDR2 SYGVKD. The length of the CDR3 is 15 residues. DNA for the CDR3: TGTGCCATCAAGTCTAGCGGGGGGGACACCGGGGAGCTGTTTTTT. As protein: CAIKSSGGDTGELFF.

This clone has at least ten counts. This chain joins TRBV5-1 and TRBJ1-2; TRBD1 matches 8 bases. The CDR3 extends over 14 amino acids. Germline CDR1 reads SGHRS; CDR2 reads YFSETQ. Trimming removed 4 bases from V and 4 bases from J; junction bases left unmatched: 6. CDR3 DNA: TGCGCCAGCAGCCAGGGGGCAGCCTTCTATGGCTACACCTTC. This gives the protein CASSQGAAFYGYTF. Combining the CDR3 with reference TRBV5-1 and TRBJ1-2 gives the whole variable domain KAGVTQTPRYLIKTRGQQVTLSCSPISGHRSVSWYQQTPGQGLQFLFEYFSETQRNKGNFPGRFSGRQFSNSRSEMNVSTLELGDSALYLCASSQGAAFYGYTFGSGTRLTVV.

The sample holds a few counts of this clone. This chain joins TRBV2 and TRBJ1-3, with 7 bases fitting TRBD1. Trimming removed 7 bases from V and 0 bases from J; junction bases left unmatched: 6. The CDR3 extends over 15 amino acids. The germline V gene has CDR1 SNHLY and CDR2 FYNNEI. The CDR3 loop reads CASNNRGSSGNTIYF. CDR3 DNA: TGTGCCAGCAACAACAGGGGCAGCTCTGGAAACACCATATATTTT. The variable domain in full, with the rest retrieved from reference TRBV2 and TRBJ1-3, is EPEVTQTPSHQVTQMGQEVILRCVPISNHLYFYWYRQILGQKVEFLVSFYNNEISEKSEIFDDQFSVERPDGSNFTLKIRSTKLEDSAMYFCASNNRGSSGNTIYFGEGSWLTVV.

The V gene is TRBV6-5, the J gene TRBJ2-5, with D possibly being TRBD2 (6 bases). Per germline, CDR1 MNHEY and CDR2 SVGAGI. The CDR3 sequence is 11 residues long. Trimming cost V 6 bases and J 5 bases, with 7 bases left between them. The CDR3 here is CASSRGETQYF. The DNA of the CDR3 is TGTGCCAGCAGCCGGGGGGAGACCCAGTACTTC.

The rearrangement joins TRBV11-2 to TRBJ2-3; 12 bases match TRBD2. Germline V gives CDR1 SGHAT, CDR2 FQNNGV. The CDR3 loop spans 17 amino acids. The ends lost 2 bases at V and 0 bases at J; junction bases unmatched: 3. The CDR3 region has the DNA TGTGCCAGCAGCTTAAGGGGGACTAGCGGGAGCACAGATACGCAGTATTTT. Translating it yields CASSLRGTSGSTDTQYF. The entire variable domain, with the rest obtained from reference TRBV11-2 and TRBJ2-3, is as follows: EAGVAQSPRYKIIEKRQSVAFWCNPISGHATLYWYQQILGQGPKLLIQFQNNGVVDDSQLPKDRFSAERLKGVDSTLKIQPAKLEDSAVYLCASSLRGTSGSTDTQYFGPGTRLTVL.

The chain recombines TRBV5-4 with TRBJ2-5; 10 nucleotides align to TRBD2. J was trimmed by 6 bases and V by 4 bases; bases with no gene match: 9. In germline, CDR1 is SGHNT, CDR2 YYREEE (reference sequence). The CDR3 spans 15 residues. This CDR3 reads CASSPRAGGPKTQYF. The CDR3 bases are TGTGCCAGCAGCCCCAGAGCGGGGGGGCCGAAGACCCAGTACTTC.

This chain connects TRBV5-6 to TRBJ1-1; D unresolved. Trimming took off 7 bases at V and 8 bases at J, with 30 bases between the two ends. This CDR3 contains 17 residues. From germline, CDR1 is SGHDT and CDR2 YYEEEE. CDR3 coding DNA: TGTGCCAGCCACTTGTGGGGTGCCGGAATGAACCGCGGGGAAGCTTTCTTT. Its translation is CASHLWGAGMNRGEAFF.

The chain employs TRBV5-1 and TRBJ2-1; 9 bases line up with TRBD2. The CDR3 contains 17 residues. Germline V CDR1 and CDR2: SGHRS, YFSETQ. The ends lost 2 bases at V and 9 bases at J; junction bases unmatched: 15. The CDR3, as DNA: TGCGCCAGCAGCTTAGGAGTGCGGGGCGGGGGGGCCGGTGAGCAGTTCTTC. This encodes CASSLGVRGGGAGEQFF.

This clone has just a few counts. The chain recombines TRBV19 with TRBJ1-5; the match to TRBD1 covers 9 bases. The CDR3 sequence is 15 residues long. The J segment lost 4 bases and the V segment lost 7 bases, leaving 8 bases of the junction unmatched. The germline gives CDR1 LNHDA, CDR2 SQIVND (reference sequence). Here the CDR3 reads CASNRPGQGNQPQHF. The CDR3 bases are TGTGCCAGTAACAGACCGGGACAGGGAAATCAGCCCCAGCATTTT. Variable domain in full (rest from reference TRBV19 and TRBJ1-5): DGGITQSPKYLFRKEGQNVTLSCEQNLNHDAMYWYRQDPGQGLRLIYYSQIVNDFQKGDIAEGYSVSREKKESFPLTVTSAQKNPTAFYLCASNRPGQGNQPQHFGDGTRLSIL.

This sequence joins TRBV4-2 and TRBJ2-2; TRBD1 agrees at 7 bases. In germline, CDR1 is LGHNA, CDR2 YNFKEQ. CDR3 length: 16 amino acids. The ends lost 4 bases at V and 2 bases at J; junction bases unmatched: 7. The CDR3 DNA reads TGTGCCAGCAGCCGAGAGACAGGGTCTAACACCGGGGAGCTGTTTTTT. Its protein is CASSRETGSNTGELFF.

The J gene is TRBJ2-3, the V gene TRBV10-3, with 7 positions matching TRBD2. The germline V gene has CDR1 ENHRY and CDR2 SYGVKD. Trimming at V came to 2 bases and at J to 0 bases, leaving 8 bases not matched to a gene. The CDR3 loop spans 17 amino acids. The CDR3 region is CAISEIRRLASTDTQYF. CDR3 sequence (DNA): TGTGCCATCAGTGAGATTCGTAGACTAGCTAGCACAGATACGCAGTATTTT.

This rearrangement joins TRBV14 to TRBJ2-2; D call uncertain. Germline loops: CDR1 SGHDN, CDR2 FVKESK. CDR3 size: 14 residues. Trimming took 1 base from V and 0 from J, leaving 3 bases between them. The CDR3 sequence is CASSQAANTGELFF. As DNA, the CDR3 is TGTGCCAGCAGCCAAGCTGCGAACACCGGGGAGCTGTTTTTT.

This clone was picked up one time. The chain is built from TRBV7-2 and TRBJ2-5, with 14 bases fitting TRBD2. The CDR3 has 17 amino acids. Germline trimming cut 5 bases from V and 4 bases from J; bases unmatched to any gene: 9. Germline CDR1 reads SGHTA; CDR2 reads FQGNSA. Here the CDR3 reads CASSQNMGLAGVETQYF. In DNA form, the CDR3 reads TGTGCCAGCAGCCAGAATATGGGACTAGCGGGGGTAGAGACCCAGTACTTC.

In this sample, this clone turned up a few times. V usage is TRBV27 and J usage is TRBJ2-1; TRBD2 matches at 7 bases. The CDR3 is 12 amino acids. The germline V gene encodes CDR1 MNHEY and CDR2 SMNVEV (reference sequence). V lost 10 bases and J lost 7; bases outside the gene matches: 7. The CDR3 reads CATGWGGNEQFF. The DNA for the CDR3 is TGTGCCACCGGGTGGGGGGGGAATGAGCAGTTCTTC.

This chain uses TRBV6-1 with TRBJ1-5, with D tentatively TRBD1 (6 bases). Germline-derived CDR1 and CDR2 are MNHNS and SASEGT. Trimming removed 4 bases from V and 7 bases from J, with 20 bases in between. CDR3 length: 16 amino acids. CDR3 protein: CASSGGGTGLWQPQHF. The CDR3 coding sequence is TGTGCCAGCAGTGGGGGGGGTACAGGGCTATGGCAGCCCCAGCATTTT.

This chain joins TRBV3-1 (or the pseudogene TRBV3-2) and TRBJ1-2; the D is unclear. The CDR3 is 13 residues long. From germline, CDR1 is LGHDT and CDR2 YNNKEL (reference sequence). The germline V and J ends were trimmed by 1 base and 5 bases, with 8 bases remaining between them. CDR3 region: CASSQAGLYGYTF. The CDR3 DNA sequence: TGTGCCAGCAGCCAAGCGGGTTTGTATGGCTACACCTTC.

The CDR3, as DNA: TGTGCCAGCAGTGAACCGGGAAGGGCCAATGCGGAGACCCAGTACTTC. Amino acids: CASSEPGRANAETQYF. The chain combines TRBV6-1 with TRBJ2-5, with D perhaps TRBD2 (5 bases). Trimming pared 2 bases from V and 5 bases from J, leaving 18 bases between. The CDR3 spans 16 residues. The germline V gene has CDR1 MNHNS and CDR2 SASEGT.

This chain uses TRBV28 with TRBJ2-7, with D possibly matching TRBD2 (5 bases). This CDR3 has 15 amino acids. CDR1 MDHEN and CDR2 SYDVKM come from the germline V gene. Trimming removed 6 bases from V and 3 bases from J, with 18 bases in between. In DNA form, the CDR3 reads TGTGCCAGCAGGTCTGTGGCGGGTCTCGGCTACGAGCAGTACTTC. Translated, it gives CASRSVAGLGYEQYF.

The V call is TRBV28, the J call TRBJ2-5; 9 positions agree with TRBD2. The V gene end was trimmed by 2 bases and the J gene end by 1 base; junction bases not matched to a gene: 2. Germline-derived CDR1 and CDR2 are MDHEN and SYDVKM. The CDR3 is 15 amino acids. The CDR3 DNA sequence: TGTGCCAGCAGTTTAGCGGGGGGGCCCCAAGAGACCCAGTACTTC. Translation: CASSLAGGPQETQYF.

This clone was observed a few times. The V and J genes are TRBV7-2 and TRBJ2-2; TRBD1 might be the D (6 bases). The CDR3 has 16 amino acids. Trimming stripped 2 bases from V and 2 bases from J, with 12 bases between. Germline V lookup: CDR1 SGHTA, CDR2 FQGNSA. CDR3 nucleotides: TGTGCCAGCAGCTTAATTGGGGGCCTAAACACCGGGGAGCTGTTTTTT. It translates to CASSLIGGLNTGELFF.

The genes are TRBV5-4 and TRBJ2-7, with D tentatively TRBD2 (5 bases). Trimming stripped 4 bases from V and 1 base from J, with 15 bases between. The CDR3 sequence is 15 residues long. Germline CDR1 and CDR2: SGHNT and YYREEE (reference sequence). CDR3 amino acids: CASSPRQDSSYEQYF. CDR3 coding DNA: TGTGCCAGCAGCCCCCGCCAGGACTCTTCCTACGAGCAGTACTTC.

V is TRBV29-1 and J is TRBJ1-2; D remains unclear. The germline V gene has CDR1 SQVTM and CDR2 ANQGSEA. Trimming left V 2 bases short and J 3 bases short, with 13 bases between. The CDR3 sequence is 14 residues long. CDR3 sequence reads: CSVESEGGDYGYTF. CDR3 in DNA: TGCAGCGTTGAATCCGAGGGCGGCGACTATGGCTACACCTTC. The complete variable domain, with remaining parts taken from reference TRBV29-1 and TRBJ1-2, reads SAVISQKPSRDICQRGTSLTIQCQVDSQVTMMFWYRQQPGQSLTLIATANQGSEATYESGFVIDKFPISRPNLTFSTLTVSNMSPEDSSIYLCSVESEGGDYGYTFGSGTRLTVV.

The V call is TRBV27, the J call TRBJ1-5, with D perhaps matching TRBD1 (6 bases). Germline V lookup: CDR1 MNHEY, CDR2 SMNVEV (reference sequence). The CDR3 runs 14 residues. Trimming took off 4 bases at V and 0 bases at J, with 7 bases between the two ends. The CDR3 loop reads CASSWDISNQPQHF. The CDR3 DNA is TGTGCCAGCAGTTGGGACATTAGCAATCAGCCCCAGCATTTT.

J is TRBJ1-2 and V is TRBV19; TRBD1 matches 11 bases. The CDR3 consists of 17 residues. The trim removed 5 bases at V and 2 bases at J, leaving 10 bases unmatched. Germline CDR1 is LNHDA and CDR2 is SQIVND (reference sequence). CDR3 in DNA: TGTGCCAGTAGTGCAACCGGGACAGGGGGAATGAACTATGGCTACACCTTC. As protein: CASSATGTGGMNYGYTF.

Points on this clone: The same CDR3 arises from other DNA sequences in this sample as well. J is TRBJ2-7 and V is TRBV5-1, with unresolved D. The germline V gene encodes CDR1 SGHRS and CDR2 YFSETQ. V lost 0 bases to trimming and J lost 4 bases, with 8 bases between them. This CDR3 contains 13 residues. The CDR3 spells CASSLGQRYEQYF. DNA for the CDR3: TGCGCCAGCAGCTTGGGACAAAGATACGAGCAGTACTTC.